The 17 T cell receptor beta chains below come from one sample, sequenced in a study of blood T cell repertoires in COVID-19. Sequencing was performed with immunoSEQ multiplex PCR; in TCRdb, only in-frame clones are kept and a portion is missing. The table shows about 220,000 clones, with about 88% occurring only once. The specimen sequenced was PBMCs or T cells enriched from blood (not recorded which). Receptors originate from a woman in her 30s who had recovered from COVID-19.

The chain uses TRBV10-3 and TRBJ1-2; TRBD1 agrees at 9 bases. This CDR3 is built from 13 residues. V lost 10 bases to trimming and J lost 4 bases; unmatched junction nucleotides: 7. Germline loops: CDR1 ENHRY, CDR2 SYGVKD. The CDR3 DNA is TGTGCCACCGAACAGGGGGCAAGCTATGGCTACACCTTC. Its translation: CATEQGASYGYTF.

The chain joins TRBV4-3 to TRBJ2-7; 8 bases agree with TRBD2. The V gene's germline CDR1 is LGHNA and CDR2 YSLEER. V shed 0 bases and J 4 bases; nucleotides not matched to a gene: 11. The CDR3 has 17 amino acids. The DNA for the CDR3 is TGCGCCAGCAGCCAAGAAGACTCGTCTAGCGGGTTATACGAGCAGTACTTC. Protein sequence: CASSQEDSSSGLYEQYF.

This sequence joins TRBV25-1 and TRBJ2-2; 9 nucleotides match TRBD1. CDR1 and CDR2 from the germline V gene are MGHDK and SYGVNS. Trimming removed 1 base from V and 3 bases from J; junction bases left unmatched: 3. CDR3 length equals 16 residues. Here the CDR3 reads CASSESGTGYTGELFF. Written as DNA, the CDR3 is TGTGCCAGCAGTGAATCCGGGACAGGGTACACCGGGGAGCTGTTTTTT.

This clone was recorded only once. V gene TRBV6-6 combines with J gene TRBJ2-2, with 7 bases aligning to TRBD2. Germline V CDR1 and CDR2: MNHNY, SVGAGI (reference sequence). J lost 6 bases, V lost 0 bases, and 7 bases had no gene match. The CDR3 length is 16 residues. CDR3: CASSYSGGGESGELFF. CDR3 coding DNA: TGTGCCAGCAGTTACTCGGGCGGGGGAGAGTCCGGGGAGCTGTTTTTT.

The rearrangement joins TRBV11-2 to TRBJ2-3, with 8 bases lining up with TRBD2. This CDR3 is built from 17 residues. V shed 4 bases and J 0 bases; nucleotides not matched to a gene: 9. Germline lookup yields CDR1 SGHAT and CDR2 FQNNGV. In DNA form, the CDR3 reads TGTGCCAGCAGCTCTAGTGGGAGCGGGGGTAGCACAGATACGCAGTATTTT. It specifies CASSSSGSGGSTDTQYF.

This clone has just one count. V usage is TRBV18 and J usage is TRBJ2-7; 7 bases match TRBD2. Germline lookup yields CDR1 KGHSH and CDR2 LQKENI. V lost 3 bases to trimming and J lost 3 bases; unmatched junction nucleotides: 14. The CDR3 is made up of 17 amino acids. The CDR3 loop reads CASSPPQGGSSGYEQYF. CDR3 sequence (DNA): TGTGCCAGCTCACCCCCCCAGGGAGGATCTAGCGGCTACGAGCAGTACTTC.

This chain uses TRBV14 with TRBJ2-2; 7 bases are shared with TRBD2. Trimming took 3 bases from V and 2 from J; bases not matched to a gene: 6. Germline CDR1 reads SGHDN; CDR2 reads FVKESK. The CDR3 is 16 amino acids. CDR3 nucleotide sequence: TGTGCCAGCAGCCATTGGCGGGGGACCAACACCGGGGAGCTGTTTTTT. Translating gives CASSHWRGTNTGELFF.

The chain couples TRBV2 to TRBJ1-2; tentatively, D is TRBD1 (5 bases). Germline V gene sequence: CDR1 SNHLY, CDR2 FYNNEI. CDR3 size: 13 residues. V lost 6 bases and J 8 bases, leaving 16 bases between the germline ends. Here the CDR3 reads CASRVRQGIGYTF. Here the CDR3 DNA reads TGTGCCAGCAGAGTGAGGCAGGGAATAGGCTACACCTTC.

The rearrangement uses TRBV19 and TRBJ1-5, with TRBD1 matching 8 bases. Unmatched junction bases numbered 8, after V lost 6 bases and J lost 7 bases. CDR3 size: 14 residues. Germline V gene sequence: CDR1 LNHDA, CDR2 SQIVND (reference sequence). CDR3 coding DNA: TGTGCCAGTAGCCTACAGGGGGAGAGGCAGCCCCAGCATTTT. Encoded protein: CASSLQGERQPQHF.

The rearrangement joins TRBV7-2 to TRBJ2-4, with D possibly TRBD1 on 6 matching bases. Germline V gene data show CDR1 as SGHTA and CDR2 as FQGNSA. V was trimmed by 1 base and J by 8 bases, leaving 18 bases between them. There are 16 residues in the CDR3. The CDR3 region has the DNA TGTGCCAGCAGCTTAGGCCCCGACAGGCCAACGGACATTCAGTACTTC. As protein: CASSLGPDRPTDIQYF.

The rearrangement links TRBV12-3 or TRBV12-4 to TRBJ1-1; tentatively, D is TRBD1 (5 bases). Trimming cost V 6 bases and J 4 bases, with 12 bases left between them. The CDR3 consists of 13 residues. CDR3 residues: CASRNPGGTEAFF. In DNA form, the CDR3 reads TGTGCCAGCAGAAACCCGGGGGGCACTGAAGCTTTCTTT.

V and J are TRBV19 and TRBJ1-1, with a weak D call TRBD1 (6 bases). V was trimmed by 3 bases and J by 4 bases, leaving 12 bases between them. The CDR3 extends over 14 amino acids. Germline lookup yields CDR1 LNHDA and CDR2 SQIVND (reference sequence). CDR3 coding DNA: TGTGCCAGTAGTATTAAGGGGGAAATCACTGAAGCTTTCTTT. This sequence encodes CASSIKGEITEAFF.

This chain uses TRBV15 with TRBJ2-7, with a tentative D call TRBD2 (6 bases). Germline CDR1 LNHNV, CDR2 YYDKDF (reference sequence). The V gene lost 3 bases and the J gene lost 2 bases, with 11 bases spanning the gap. The CDR3 is 14 amino acids. CDR3: CATSRGSGAYEQYF. The CDR3 nucleotides read TGTGCCACCAGCAGGGGCTCGGGGGCCTACGAGCAGTACTTC.

This rearrangement joins TRBV5-1 to TRBJ2-2, with 10 bases aligning to TRBD2. With V trimmed by 4 bases and J by 6 bases, 12 bases remained unmatched. Germline V gives CDR1 SGHRS, CDR2 YFSETQ. The CDR3 is 17 amino acids. CDR3 nucleotide sequence: TGCGCCAGCAGCCCCCAAGCGGCTAGCGGGGGTGCCGGGGAGCTGTTTTTT. Translated: CASSPQAASGGAGELFF.

The sample holds one count of this clone. This rearrangement joins TRBV4-3 to TRBJ1-1; 7 bases line up with TRBD1. This CDR3 region has 16 residues. Germline V gene lookup returns CDR1 LGHNA and CDR2 YSLEER. J lost 2 bases, V lost 0 bases, and 6 bases had no gene match. The CDR3, as DNA: TGCGCCAGCAGCCAAGATTTCAGGGGGGATAACACTGAAGCTTTCTTT. Its protein product is CASSQDFRGDNTEAFF.

The chain has TRBV21-1 and TRBJ2-1; the DNA was not compared with TRBD2, the D call given in the table. TRBV21-1 is a documented pseudogene. The CDR3 sequence is 16 residues long. CDR3 nucleotide sequence: TGTGCCAGCAGCGAAAAAGGGAGGGGGACCTACAATGAGCAGTTCTTC. It is translated as CASSEKGRGTYNEQFF.

This chain uses TRBV19 with TRBJ2-5; TRBD2 matches at 12 bases. The CDR3 covers 15 residues. CDR1 LNHDA and CDR2 SQIVND come from the germline V gene (reference sequence). The V gene end was trimmed by 7 bases and the J gene end by 1 base; junction bases not matched to a gene: 4. The CDR3 region is CASTPTSGGQETQYF. In nucleotides, the CDR3 is TGTGCCAGTACACCGACTAGCGGGGGCCAAGAGACCCAGTACTTC. Variable domain in full (rest from reference TRBV19 and TRBJ2-5): DGGITQSPKYLFRKEGQNVTLSCEQNLNHDAMYWYRQDPGQGLRLIYYSQIVNDFQKGDIAEGYSVSREKKESFPLTVTSAQKNPTAFYLCASTPTSGGQETQYFGPGTRLLVL.